This TCR beta chain was sequenced in a study of response to subunit inactivated influenza vaccine. This clonotype appeared a few times. The antigen is not known. Study-wide points: After each seasonal influenza vaccination, few new T cells are recruited, the authors suggested.

V shed 5 bases and J shed 2 bases, with 8 bases lying between them. This CDR3 region has 13 residues. The germline CDR1 and CDR2 sequences are SGHAT and FQNNGV. MiXCR was run by TCRdb on the RT-PCR reads, yielding one entry per CDR3 protein. Of hundreds of thousands of distinct CDR3 sequences listed, 11% are singletons. Here the sequenced sample was PBMCs from blood, taken about 40 days after vaccination. V and J are TRBV11-2 and TRBJ2-3; tentatively, D is TRBD1 (6 bases). The sequence came from a man over 45 who received an inactivated influenza vaccine. CDR3 bases: TGTGCCAGCAGCCAGGGGACCACAGATACGCAGTATTTT. Residues: CASSQGTTDTQYF.